Below, 15 T cell receptor beta chains from the same sample are listed, as sequenced in a study of CD8+CD57+ T cells in acquired aplastic anemia. The use of genomic DNA as template underpinned the TCR beta VDJ and CDR3 profiling. TCRdb reprocessed the reads with MiXCR, giving one entry per CDR3 protein. The sample has 150,000 to 200,000 distinct CDR3 sequences, roughly 43% seen once; the top ten hold 2.5% to 3%. Sequencing was done on patients that had shown CD8+CD57+ cell expansion by flow cytometry. Sequencing was done on a sample of sorted CD4+, CD8+, or CD8+CD57+ T cells (not recorded which) from PBMCs. The receptors shown here come from a human donor with aplastic anemia.

The chain links TRBV30 to TRBJ1-1; D perhaps matches TRBD1 (6 bases). This CDR3 region has 13 residues. Germline values: CDR1 GTSNPN, CDR2 SVGIG (reference sequence). V lost 2 bases and J lost 3, with 10 bases in between. The CDR3 sequence: CAWSQGRDTEAFF. CDR3 in DNA: TGTGCCTGGAGTCAGGGGCGGGACACTGAAGCTTTCTTT.

The rearrangement joins TRBV20-1 to TRBJ2-3; TRBD2 matches at 11 bases. The V gene end was trimmed by 5 bases and the J gene end by 1 base; junction bases not matched to a gene: 5. The germline V gene has CDR1 DFQATT and CDR2 SNEGSKA (reference sequence). The CDR3 covers 15 residues. The CDR3 loop is CSAAALAGGTDTQYF. The CDR3 DNA is TGCAGTGCTGCCGCACTAGCGGGGGGCACAGATACGCAGTATTTT.

This clonotype was found many times. This chain connects TRBV5-4 to TRBJ1-1; 7 bases are a match to TRBD1. With 4 bases clipped from V and 1 base from J, the junction kept 7 bases outside the gene matches. The CDR3 consists of 15 residues. Germline CDR1 reads SGHNT; CDR2 reads YYREEE (reference sequence). In DNA form, the CDR3 reads TGTGCCAGCAGCACTCCGGGACAGCGGAACACTGAAGCTTTCTTT. This codes for CASSTPGQRNTEAFF.

This clonotype was counted at least ten times. The V gene is TRBV5-8, the J gene TRBJ1-2; no firm D call. Germline assignment: CDR1 SGHTS and CDR2 YDEGEE. This CDR3 is built from 12 residues. Trimming removed 4 bases at V and 13 bases at J, with 17 bases between. The CDR3: CASSTEALGGTF. The CDR3 DNA reads as TGTGCCAGCAGCACCGAGGCCCTGGGAGGCACCTTC.

This clonotype has just a few counts. The rearrangement uses TRBV5-4 and TRBJ2-3; D gene unclear. Germline V gives CDR1 SGHNT, CDR2 YYREEE (reference sequence). This CDR3 contains 15 residues. The V end was cut by 10 bases, the J end by 3 bases, with 21 bases between. The CDR3 loop reads CAGTSSAVMTDTQYF. CDR3 nucleotides: TGTGCCGGCACCTCTTCCGCAGTGATGACAGATACGCAGTATTTT.

V and J are TRBV20-1 and TRBJ2-1; 12 bases align to TRBD2. V was clipped by 6 bases and J by 3 bases; unmatched bases: 3. CDR3 length: 14 amino acids. Per germline, CDR1 DFQATT and CDR2 SNEGSKA (reference sequence). CDR3 sequence reads: CSARLAGVYNEQFF. CDR3 nucleotide sequence: TGCAGTGCAAGACTAGCGGGAGTCTACAATGAGCAGTTCTTC.

This clonotype was counted ten times or more. V usage is TRBV19 and J usage is TRBJ2-3, with a weak D call TRBD1 (5 bases). The CDR3 is 13 residues long. Trimming cost V 5 bases and J 1 base, with 7 bases left between them. CDR1 and CDR2 (germline): LNHDA, SQIVND (reference sequence). CDR3 coding DNA: TGTGCCAGTAGTGTACAGGGCACAGATACGCAGTATTTT. This codes for CASSVQGTDTQYF.

This clonotype was detected ten times or more. The chain is built from TRBV20-1 and TRBJ2-1; 8 nucleotides agree with TRBD2. The length of the CDR3 is 13 residues. Germline trimming cut 5 bases from V and 3 bases from J; bases unmatched to any gene: 3. Germline CDR1 is DFQATT and CDR2 is SNEGSKA (reference sequence). The chain's CDR3 is CSAPGGRYNEQFF. Here the CDR3 DNA reads TGCAGTGCTCCGGGGGGGCGCTACAATGAGCAGTTCTTC.

Regarding this clonotype: Given a much more abundant clone one base away, this may be a read error. This chain joins TRBV5-4 and TRBJ1-1; 7 bases are shared with TRBD1. Germline V CDR1 and CDR2: SGHNT, YYREEE (reference sequence). The CDR3 is 16 residues long. J lost 1 base, V lost 6 bases, and 12 bases had no gene match. The CDR3 bases are TGTGCCAGCAAAAACCCAAGGACAGGACAGAACACTGAAGCTTTCTTT. This translates into CASKNPRTGQNTEAFF.

The V and J genes are TRBV7-6 and TRBJ2-7; 8 nucleotides match TRBD2. The CDR3 length is 15 residues. The V and J ends lost 4 bases and 2 bases, in that order; junction bases with no gene match: 7. In germline, CDR1 is SGHVS, CDR2 FNYEAQ. This CDR3 is CASSYIAGMAYEQYF. In nucleotides, the CDR3 is TGTGCCAGCAGCTACATAGCGGGGATGGCCTACGAGCAGTACTTC.

The chain has TRBV2 and TRBJ1-1; D is unclear. The CDR3 is made up of 13 amino acids. Germline-derived CDR1 and CDR2 are SNHLY and FYNNEI. The germline V and J ends were trimmed by 10 bases and 1 base, with 13 bases remaining between them. CDR3 sequence reads: CAILPVGNTEAFF. The CDR3 coding sequence is TGTGCCATACTCCCGGTGGGGAACACTGAAGCTTTCTTT.

Regarding this clonotype: Since a much larger clone is just one base distant, this may be a read error. The chain has TRBV19 and TRBJ1-5, with TRBD1 identical over 8 bases. This CDR3 region has 16 residues. CDR1 and CDR2 from the germline V gene are LNHDA and SQIVND (reference sequence). The junction had 12 bases not matched to a gene; V was cut back by 5 bases and J by 6 bases. The CDR3 protein is CASSPGQGLRSQPQHF. The CDR3 region has the DNA TGTGCCAGTAGTCCCGGACAGGGCTTGCGCAGTCAGCCCCAGCATTTT.

The gene calls are TRBV15 and TRBJ1-2; no reliable D call. The CDR3 loop spans 13 amino acids. The V and J ends lost 0 bases and 4 bases respectively, with 6 bases between them. The V gene's germline CDR1 is LNHNV and CDR2 YYDKDF (reference sequence). The CDR3 here is CATSREVGYGYTF. CDR3 nucleotide sequence: TGTGCCACCAGCAGAGAAGTCGGCTATGGCTACACCTTC.

This clonotype was picked up many times. The gene calls are TRBV19 and TRBJ2-5; D gene ambiguous. V was shortened by 10 bases and J by 2 bases, with 14 bases between the two germline ends. The CDR3 is 13 amino acids. CDR1 and CDR2 (germline): LNHDA, SQIVND (reference sequence). CDR3 sequence reads: CATAIHEQETQYF. Written as DNA, the CDR3 is TGTGCCACCGCAATCCACGAACAAGAGACCCAGTACTTC.

The sample holds many counts of this clonotype. The chain carries TRBV5-8 and TRBJ2-7, with TRBD1 matching over 7 bases. V trimming: 4 bases; J trimming: 1 base; junction bases outside the gene matches: 8. The CDR3 runs 15 residues. The germline CDR1 and CDR2 sequences are SGHTS and YDEGEE. The CDR3 is CASSPGTASSYEQYF. Written as DNA, the CDR3 is TGTGCCAGCAGCCCAGGGACAGCATCTTCCTACGAGCAGTACTTC.